This T cell receptor beta chain originates from a study of OX40 agonist ivuxolimab in advanced cancers. Concerning the study at large: Ivuxolimab, which targeted the costimulatory receptor OX40 (CD134), was an agonistic, fully human IgG2 monoclonal antibody. Of the roughly 52 dose-escalation patients, hepatocellular carcinoma was present in 19, melanoma in approximately 15, renal cell carcinoma in 9 and head and neck cancer in 9. Peripheral TCRbeta sequencing was intended to test whether TCR sequence diversity was altered and clonal T-cell expansion was caused by ivuxolimab. The monotherapy dose-escalation portion (N ≈ 52 patients) of the phase I ivuxolimab trial is reported in the paper. In the dose-escalation cohort, more than 75% of patients were male, and the mean age was approximately 60 years, with a range of about 23 to 85. Prior anti-PD-1, anti-PD-L1 or anti-CTLA-4 therapy was permitted, and checkpoint inhibitors had been received by 40% to 50% of dose-escalation patients. Three dose-escalation patients achieved partial responses, one with hepatocellular carcinoma and two with cutaneous melanoma. Intravenous ivuxolimab was administered to patients every 2 weeks at six dose levels: 0.01, 0.1, 0.3, 1.5, 3 and 10 mg/kg.

The trial excluded patients who had a history of autoimmune disease or were on systemic immunosuppression. Peripheral blood for TCR sequencing was collected from all dose cohorts at baseline, on cycle 4 day 1, and on cycle 7 day 1. The samples were drawn from a first-in-human, open-label, multicenter phase I dose-escalation trial of ivuxolimab. Adults with locally advanced or metastatic melanoma, renal cell carcinoma, hepatocellular carcinoma or head and neck squamous cell carcinoma were enrolled in the trial. Before TCR sequencing, CD4+ T cells and CD8+ T cells were sorted from peripheral blood as separate populations. Genomic DNA was extracted from sorted cells for sequencing of the TCRbeta CDR3 region. TCRbeta CDR3 regions were sequenced using the immunoSEQ Assay. TCRdb retrieved this table from immuneACCESS and kept in-frame rearrangements only. Not all clones are present; in checked studies, unresolved V genes account for under half, and no reason is known for the remainder. The sample table records around 46,000 clones; about 89% of these occur just once. Roughly 12% of the sample lies in the top ten.

A note on this clone: The antigen it recognizes is unknown. The record has no base qualities; no much larger clone is one base away.

What the research found in general, with its limitations: Low levels of normalized T-cell clonal expansion were also seen in some nonresponding patients. In the 0.1-3.0 mg/kg groups, partial responders had among the lowest normalized peripheral clonal expansion, particularly in CD8+ T cells. Which antigens the clonally expanded peripheral T cells were specific for was not determined. At doses of 0.1 to 3.0 mg/kg, clonal expansion of both CD4+ and CD8+ T cells in blood was seen between baseline and week 6. After ivuxolimab, CD8+ T cells had more expanded clones than CD4+ T cells on average.

The sequence was collected from an adult with an advanced solid tumor such as melanoma, head and neck, liver or kidney cancer. Sample: CD4+ or CD8+ T cells sorted from blood, taken in a trial of the OX40 agonist ivuxolimab.

The sequenced DNA is TGTGCCAGCAGCAAAACAACAGGGTCCGCTAACTATGGCTACACCTTC. Translation gives CASSKTTGSANYGYTF. The chain links TRBV7-8 with TRBJ1-2, with TRBD1 perhaps the D gene, on 6 matching bases. Its CDR3 holds 16 amino acids, cysteine through phenylalanine. The entry retains the CDR3 DNA only, 48 bases that are in frame from base 1. V is shortened by 5 bases, J by 0 bases, and the region joining them spans 16 bases. CDR1 SGHVS and CDR2 FQNEAQ were looked up in the germline V gene.